This is a list of T cell receptor beta chains from one sample in a study of CD4+ T cells in melanoma. TCRdb's table, derived via immunoSEQ multiplex PCR, lists solely in-frame clones and lacks some. Of over 100,000 clones in the sample, 80% to 95% were seen once. The specimen was peripheral blood. These receptors originate from a human donor with melanoma. Each CDR3 is given with its conserved first and last residue. Fields, in order: D gene, clone size, V gene, J gene, CDR3 DNA, CDR3 protein. The D gene is left open where the match is weak. Some rows have no size entry. The others give once, few or many, or a class for an expanded clone.

NA	NA	TRBV7-2	TRBJ2-5	TGTGCCAGCAGCTTAACGAGGGGGTCAGAGACCCAGTACTTC	CASSLTRGSETQYF
NA	NA	TRBV5-5	TRBJ1-2	TGTGCCAGCAGCCGGGACAACTATGGCTACACCTTC	CASSRDNYGYTF
NA	NA	TRBV7-7	TRBJ2-7	TGTGCCAGCAGCTTTAGCAGCGGATTTTCCTACGAGCAGTACTTC	CASSFSSGFSYEQYF
NA	NA	TRBV18	TRBJ2-5	TGTGCCAGCTCACGTGTCTTTCAAGAGACCCAGTACTTC	CASSRVFQETQYF
NA	NA	TRBV7-2	TRBJ2-3	TGTGCCAGCAGCCTGGGGAGCACAGATACGCAGTATTTT	CASSLGSTDTQYF
NA	NA	TRBV19	TRBJ1-3	TGTGCCAGTATCCTGAGGAATTCACCGGCCTCTGGAAACACCATATATTTT	CASILRNSPASGNTIYF
NA	NA	TRBV7-2	TRBJ1-2	TGTGCCAGCAGCTTAGCCCTCAGATCCTATGGCTACACCTTC	CASSLALRSYGYTF
NA	NA	TRBV6-4	TRBJ2-3	TGTGCCAGCAGTGACGGCCCAACCGCAGATACGCAGTATTTT	CASSDGPTADTQYF
NA	NA	TRBV21-1	TRBJ1-5	TGTGCCAGCAGCAAATTCGTCAGGGGGCGGTGGAGCAATCAGCCCCAGCATTTT	CASSKFVRGRWSNQPQHF
NA	NA	TRBV18	TRBJ1-1	TGTGCCAGCTCACCTGGGGCCCCCTCGAACACTGAAGCTTTCTTT	CASSPGAPSNTEAFF
TRBD2	few	TRBV5-1	TRBJ2-3	TGCGCCAGCAGCTTGGCGGTAGCGGGGTCGGGCACAGATACGCAGTATTTT	CASSLAVAGSGTDTQYF
NA	once	TRBV29-1	TRBJ2-5	TGCAGCGTACACAGGGCGGGAGAGACCCAGTACTTC	CSVHRAGETQYF
NA	NA	TRBV6-1	TRBJ2-1	TGTGCCAGCTCACACAGGACTATTGACGTGGTTAAGCAGTTCTTC	CASSHRTIDVVKQFF
NA	NA	TRBV9	TRBJ2-5	TGTGCCAGCAGCGCCGGAGGGGAAGAGACCCAGTACTTC	CASSAGGEETQYF
NA	NA	TRBV9	TRBJ2-2	TGTGCCAGCAGCGCACTGCTATACACCGGGGAGCTGTTTTTT	CASSALLYTGELFF
TRBD2	NA	TRBV7-3	TRBJ2-1	TGTGCCAGCAGCCTCAGACTAGCGGGGGACTACAATGAGCAGTTCTTC	CASSLRLAGDYNEQFF
TRBD1	NA	TRBV30	TRBJ1-1	TGTGCCTGGCCGGGACAGATGAACACTGAAGCTTTCTTT	CAWPGQMNTEAFF
TRBD2	NA	TRBV4-2	TRBJ2-1	TGTGCCAGCAGCCAAGATCTGGGGACTAGCGGGAATGAGCAGTTCTTC	CASSQDLGTSGNEQFF
NA	NA	TRBV7-6	TRBJ1-2	TGTGCCAGCAGCTTAAGCCCCCGCCCGCCCGGAGACTATGGCTACACCTTC	CASSLSPRPPGDYGYTF
NA	NA	TRBV20-1	TRBJ1-1	TGCAGTGCCCACGGCGACACTGAAGCTTTCTTT	CSAHGDTEAFF
TRBD2	NA	TRBV7-3	TRBJ2-1	TGTGCCAGCAGCTTAGGGGGGGTGTTGATCAATGAGCAGTTCTTC	CASSLGGVLINEQFF
NA	once	TRBV10-3	TRBJ2-5	TGTGCCATCAGTGAGTCCGGGCAGAACCAAGAGACCCAGTACTTC	CAISESGQNQETQYF
NA	NA	TRBV19	TRBJ2-6	TGTGCCAGTAGTATTACGTGGGGGGCGGGAGGGGCCAACGTCCTGACTTTC	CASSITWGAGGANVLTF
TRBD2	NA	TRBV19	TRBJ2-1	TGTGCCAGTAGCCCCAGAGCGGGAGCGGGGAATGAGCAGTTCTTC	CASSPRAGAGNEQFF
NA	NA	TRBV28	TRBJ2-5	TGTGCCACTTCCCTGGGAGAGACCCAGTACTTC	CATSLGETQYF
NA	many	TRBV4-2	TRBJ2-5	TGTGCCAGCAGCCCCAGGGAGACTGGTAACGAAGAGACCCAGTACTTC	CASSPRETGNEETQYF
NA	NA	TRBV6-5	TRBJ1-3	TGTGCCAGCAGTTCAGGGTTTTTCTCTGGAAACACCATATATTTT	CASSSGFFSGNTIYF
NA	NA	TRBV11-2	TRBJ1-1	TGTGCCAGCAGCAGACTACAGGAAACCACTGAAGCTTTCTTT	CASSRLQETTEAFF
NA	few	TRBV7-9	TRBJ2-1	TGTGCCAGCAGCTTAGCCGCGGAGGAGCAGTTCTTC	CASSLAAEEQFF
NA	NA	TRBV5-1	TRBJ2-7	TGCGCCAGCAGCGATAAGGACTTCTCCTACGAGCAGTACTTC	CASSDKDFSYEQYF
TRBD1	NA	TRBV4-3	TRBJ2-7	TGCGCCAGCAGCCAAGATGGACAGGAGAGAAAGTACTTC	CASSQDGQERKYF
NA	NA	TRBV6-1	TRBJ2-6	TGTGCCAGCAGTGAAGTTGGAGCCTCTGGGGCCAACGTCCTGACTTTC	CASSEVGASGANVLTF